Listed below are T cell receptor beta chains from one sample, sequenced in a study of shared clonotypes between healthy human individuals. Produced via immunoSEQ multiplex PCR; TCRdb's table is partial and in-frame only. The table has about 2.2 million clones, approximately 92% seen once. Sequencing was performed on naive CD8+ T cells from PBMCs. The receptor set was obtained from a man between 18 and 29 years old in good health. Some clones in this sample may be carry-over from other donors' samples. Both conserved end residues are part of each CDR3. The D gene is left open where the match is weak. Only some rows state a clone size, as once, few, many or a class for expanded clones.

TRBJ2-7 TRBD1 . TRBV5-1 TGCGCCAGCAGCTGGGATGGGGCAGGGGGCTTCTCCTCCTACGAGCAGTACTTC CASSWDGAGGFSSYEQYF
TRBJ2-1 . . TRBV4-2 TGTGCCAGCAGCCAGGGGAATGAGCAGTTCTTC CASSQGNEQFF
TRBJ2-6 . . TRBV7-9 TGTGCCAGCAGCGGCGGACTTACCAGCTCTGGGGCCAACGTCCTGACTTTC CASSGGLTSSGANVLTF
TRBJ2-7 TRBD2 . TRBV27 TGTGCCAGCAGTTTATTGGGCGGGAGGGCCTCCTACGAGCAGTACTTC CASSLLGGRASYEQYF
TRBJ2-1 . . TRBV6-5 TGTGCCAGCAGTTACCTGGAGAGCTCCTACAATGAGCAGTTCTTC CASSYLESSYNEQFF
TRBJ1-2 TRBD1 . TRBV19 TGTGCCAGTAGTCCCAGGGGGCGAGATGGCTACACCTTC CASSPRGRDGYTF
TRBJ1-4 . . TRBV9 TGTGCCAGCAGCTTCGGGCCTAGGGATGAAAAACTGTTTTTT CASSFGPRDEKLFF
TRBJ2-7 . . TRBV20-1 TGCAGTGCTAGATCTTCGCAATTC CSARSSQF
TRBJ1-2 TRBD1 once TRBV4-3 TGCGCCAGCAGCCACGGGACAGGGGGATCTGGCTACACCTTC CASSHGTGGSGYTF
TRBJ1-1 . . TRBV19 TGTGCCAGTAGTCCGGGGTGGGGGAGCACTGAAGCTTTCTTT CASSPGWGSTEAFF
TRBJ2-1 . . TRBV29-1 TGCAGCGTTGAACACACGCGGGGCACCATGGTATGGCAGTTCTTC CSVEHTRGTMVWQFF
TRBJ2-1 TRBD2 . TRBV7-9 TGTGCCAGCAGCCCGCGGGGGGACTACAATGAGCAGTTCTTC CASSPRGDYNEQFF
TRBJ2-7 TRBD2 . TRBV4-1 TGCGCCAGCAGCCGGGGGACTAGCGGAAACTTCTACGAGCAGTACTTC CASSRGTSGNFYEQYF
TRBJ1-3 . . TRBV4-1 TGCGCCAGCAGCCAAGTTGGGGGGTCTGGTGGAAACACCATATATTTT CASSQVGGSGGNTIYF
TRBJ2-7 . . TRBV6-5 TGTGCCAGCAGTTGGGGGGACCCGGGAACCTACGAGCAGTACTTC CASSWGDPGTYEQYF
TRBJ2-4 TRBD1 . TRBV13 TGTGCCAGCAGCGGGACAGGGGAAAGAAACATTCAGTACTTC CASSGTGERNIQYF
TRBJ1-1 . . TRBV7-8 TGTGCCAGCAGCTCTAGGACGGACACTGAAGCTTTCTTT CASSSRTDTEAFF
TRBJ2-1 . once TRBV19 TGTGCCAGTAGTATCGGCAGTAGAAATGAGCAGTTCTTC CASSIGSRNEQFF
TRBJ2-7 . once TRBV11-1 TGTGCCAGCAGCTTAGTAGTCGACAGCTACGAGCAGTACTTC CASSLVVDSYEQYF
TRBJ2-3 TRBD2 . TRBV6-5 TGTGCCAGCTCACTAGCGGGAGGACCTAATACGCAGTATTTT CASSLAGGPNTQYF
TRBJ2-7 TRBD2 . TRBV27 TGTGCCAGCAGTTTGGCGGGAGTATCGTCCTACGAGCAGTACTTC CASSLAGVSSYEQYF
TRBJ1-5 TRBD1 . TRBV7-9 TGTGCCAGCAGCTTGGACAGGGGGCTCGGGAATCAGCCCCAGCATTTT CASSLDRGLGNQPQHF
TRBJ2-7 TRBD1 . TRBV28 TGTGCCAGCAGTTTACCCCTTACAGGGGGCCTGATCGAGCAGTACTTC CASSLPLTGGLIEQYF
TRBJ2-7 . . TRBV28 TGTGCCAGCAGTTCACCTGGGTACGAGCAGTACTTC CASSSPGYEQYF
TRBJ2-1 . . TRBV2 TGTGCCAGCAGTGCCCCGGGGGAGCTTGCGCTTGAGCAGTTCTTC CASSAPGELALEQFF
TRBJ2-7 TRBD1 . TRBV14 TGTGCCAGCAGCCCTGCATTGACAGGGTTCGGATGGGAGCAGTACTTC CASSPALTGFGWEQYF
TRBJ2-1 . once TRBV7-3 TGTGCCAGCAGCCCCAGCGGGCCTCTCTACAATGAGCAGTTCTTC CASSPSGPLYNEQFF
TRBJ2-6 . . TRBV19 TGTGCCAGTCGCCCGGGACACAGGGCCAACGTCCTGACTTTC CASRPGHRANVLTF
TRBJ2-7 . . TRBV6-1 TGTGCCAGCAGTGAAGGTATAGGATCCTACGAGCAGTACTTC CASSEGIGSYEQYF
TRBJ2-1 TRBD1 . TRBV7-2 TGTGCCAGCAGCTTAGGGGGACAGGGTACTGAGCAGTTCTTC CASSLGGQGTEQFF
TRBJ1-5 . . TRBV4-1 TGCGCCAGCAGCGAGGGTTTGGGGTTGGGTCAGCCCCAGCATTTT CASSEGLGLGQPQHF